This T cell receptor beta chain was documented in a study of T cells in Graves' hyperthyroidism and ophthalmopathy. This CDR3 is 14 amino acids long. Germline V gene data show CDR1 as PRHDT and CDR2 as FYEKMQ (reference sequence). There were TCR beta CDR3 regions amplified from RNA transcripts. A set of HTBI primers served as the primers for a first-round RT-PCR of the TCR CDR3. TCRdb re-derived calls from the multiplex PCR reads in MiXCR, one entry per CDR3 protein. The table has hundreds of thousands of distinct CDR3 sequences, about 20% seen once. In regard to this clonotype: A junction boundary mismatches the germline segment, possibly from a read error.

The chain combines TRBV13 with TRBJ2-7; D possibly corresponds to TRBD2 (5 bases). The clonotype was recovered from a man aged 25 to 45 with Graves' ophthalmopathy. The sample was blood. The CDR3 nucleotides are TGTGCCAGCAGCTTAGTCAGAGGGATCCACGAGCAGCACTTC. This codes for CASSLVRGIHEQHF.